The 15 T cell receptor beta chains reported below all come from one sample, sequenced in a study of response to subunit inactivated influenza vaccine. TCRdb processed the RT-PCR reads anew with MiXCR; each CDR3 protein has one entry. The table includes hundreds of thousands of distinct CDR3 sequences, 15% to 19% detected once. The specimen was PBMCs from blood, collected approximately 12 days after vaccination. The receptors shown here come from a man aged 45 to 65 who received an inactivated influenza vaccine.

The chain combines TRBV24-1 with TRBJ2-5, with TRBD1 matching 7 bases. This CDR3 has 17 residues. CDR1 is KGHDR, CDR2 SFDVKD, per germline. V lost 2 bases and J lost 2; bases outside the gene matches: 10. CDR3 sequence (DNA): TGTGCCACCAGTGATTGGGGGACAGCGCCGGAACAAGAGACCCAGTACTTC. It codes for CATSDWGTAPEQETQYF.

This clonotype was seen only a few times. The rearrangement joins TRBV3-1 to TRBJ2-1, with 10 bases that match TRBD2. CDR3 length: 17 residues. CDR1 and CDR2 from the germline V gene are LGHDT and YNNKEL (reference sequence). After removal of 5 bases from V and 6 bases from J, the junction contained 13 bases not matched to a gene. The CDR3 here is CASSLVGGLAGVNEQFF. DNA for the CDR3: TGTGCCAGCAGCTTAGTGGGCGGGCTAGCGGGGGTCAATGAGCAGTTCTTC.

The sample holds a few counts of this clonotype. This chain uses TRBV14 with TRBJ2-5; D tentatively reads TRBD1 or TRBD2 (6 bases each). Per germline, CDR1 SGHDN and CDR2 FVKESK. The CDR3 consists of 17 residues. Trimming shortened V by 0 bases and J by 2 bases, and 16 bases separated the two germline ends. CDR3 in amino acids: CASSQEVAGGRQETQYF. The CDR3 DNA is TGTGCCAGCAGCCAAGAAGTGGCCGGGGGCCGACAAGAGACCCAGTACTTC. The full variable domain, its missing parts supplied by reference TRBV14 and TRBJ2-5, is EAGVTQFPSHSVIEKGQTVTLRCDPISGHDNLYWYRRVMGKEIKFLLHFVKESKQDESGMPNNRFLAERTGGTYSTLKVQPAELEDSGVYFCASSQEVAGGRQETQYFGPGTRLLVL.

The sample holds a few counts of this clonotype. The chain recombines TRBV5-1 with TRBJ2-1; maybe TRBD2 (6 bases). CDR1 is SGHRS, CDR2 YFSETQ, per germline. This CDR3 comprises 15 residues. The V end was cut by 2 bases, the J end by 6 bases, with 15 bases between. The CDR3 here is CASSLDPGTVNEQFF. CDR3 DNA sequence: TGCGCCAGCAGCTTAGATCCCGGGACTGTCAATGAGCAGTTCTTC.

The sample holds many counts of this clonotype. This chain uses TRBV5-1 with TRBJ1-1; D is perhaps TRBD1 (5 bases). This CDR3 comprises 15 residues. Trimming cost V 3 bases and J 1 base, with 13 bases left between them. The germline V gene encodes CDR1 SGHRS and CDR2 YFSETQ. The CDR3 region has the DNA TGCGCCAGCAGCTACGACGGGACGTGGAACACTGAAGCTTTCTTT. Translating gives CASSYDGTWNTEAFF.

CDR3 bases: TGTGCCAGCAGCTATGGGACGGCTACTACAGATACGCAGTATTTT. Its translation: CASSYGTATTDTQYF. V gene TRBV11-2 combines with J gene TRBJ2-3; D may match TRBD1 or TRBD2 (5 bases each). V was clipped by 4 bases and J by 3 bases, with 14 bases between them. Germline loops: CDR1 SGHAT, CDR2 FQNNGV. CDR3 size: 15 residues. The entire variable domain, with the rest obtained from reference TRBV11-2 and TRBJ2-3, is as follows: EAGVAQSPRYKIIEKRQSVAFWCNPISGHATLYWYQQILGQGPKLLIQFQNNGVVDDSQLPKDRFSAERLKGVDSTLKIQPAKLEDSAVYLCASSYGTATTDTQYFGPGTRLTVL.

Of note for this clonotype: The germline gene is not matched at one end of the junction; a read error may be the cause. The CDR3 region has the DNA TGTACCACCAGGAAAGGTGGAGAAGAGACCCAGTACTTC. Translation: CTTRKGGEETQYF. This sequence joins TRBV24-1 and TRBJ2-5; D not certain. Germline V CDR1 and CDR2: KGHDR, SFDVKD. CDR3 length: 13 amino acids.

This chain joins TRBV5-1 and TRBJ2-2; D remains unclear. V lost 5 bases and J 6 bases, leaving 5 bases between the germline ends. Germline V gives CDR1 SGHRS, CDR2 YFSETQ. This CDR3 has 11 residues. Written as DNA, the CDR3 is TGCGCCAGCAGGGCCCCCGGGGAGCTGTTTTTT. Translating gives CASRAPGELFF.

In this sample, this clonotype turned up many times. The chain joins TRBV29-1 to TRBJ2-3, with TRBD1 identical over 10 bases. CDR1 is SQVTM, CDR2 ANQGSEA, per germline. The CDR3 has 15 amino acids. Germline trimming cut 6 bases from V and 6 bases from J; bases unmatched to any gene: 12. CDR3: CSVDDRGRVSDTQYF. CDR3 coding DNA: TGCAGCGTGGATGACAGGGGGCGAGTATCCGATACGCAGTATTTT.

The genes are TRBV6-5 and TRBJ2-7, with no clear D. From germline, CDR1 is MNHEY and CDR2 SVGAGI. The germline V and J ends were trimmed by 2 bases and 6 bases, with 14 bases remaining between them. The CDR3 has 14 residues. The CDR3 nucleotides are TGTGCCAGCAGTTACGCACAATTCCTCTCCGAGCAGTACTTC. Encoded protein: CASSYAQFLSEQYF.

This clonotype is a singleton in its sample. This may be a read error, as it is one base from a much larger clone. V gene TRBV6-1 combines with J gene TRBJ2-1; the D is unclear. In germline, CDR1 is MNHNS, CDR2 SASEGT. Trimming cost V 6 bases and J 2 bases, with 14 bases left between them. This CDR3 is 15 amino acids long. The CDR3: CASSSGMVPYNEQFF. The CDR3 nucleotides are TGTGCCAGCAGCTCCGGCATGGTTCCCTACAATGAGCAGTTCTTC.

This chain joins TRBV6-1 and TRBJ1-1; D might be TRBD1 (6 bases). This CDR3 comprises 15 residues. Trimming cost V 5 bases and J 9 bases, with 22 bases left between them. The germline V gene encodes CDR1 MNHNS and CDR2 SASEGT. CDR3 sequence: CASSPPGTLTQKAFF. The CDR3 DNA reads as TGTGCCAGCAGTCCCCCTGGGACACTCACTCAGAAAGCTTTCTTT.

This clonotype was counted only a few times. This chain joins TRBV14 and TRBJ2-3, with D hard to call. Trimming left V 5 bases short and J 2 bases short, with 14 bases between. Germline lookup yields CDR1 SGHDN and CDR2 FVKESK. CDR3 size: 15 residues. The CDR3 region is CASSKLRLVTDTQYF. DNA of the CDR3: TGTGCCAGCAGCAAGCTACGTCTAGTCACAGATACGCAGTATTTT. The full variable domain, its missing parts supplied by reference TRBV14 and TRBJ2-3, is EAGVTQFPSHSVIEKGQTVTLRCDPISGHDNLYWYRRVMGKEIKFLLHFVKESKQDESGMPNNRFLAERTGGTYSTLKVQPAELEDSGVYFCASSKLRLVTDTQYFGPGTRLTVL.

The CDR3 sequence is CSALKTVNTGELFF. Here the CDR3 DNA reads TGCAGCGCCCTGAAGACTGTGAATACCGGGGAGCTGTTTTTT. V gene TRBV29-1 combines with J gene TRBJ2-2; D not certain. CDR3 length equals 14 residues. Trimming removed 7 bases at V and 5 bases at J, with 17 bases between. The germline gives CDR1 SQVTM, CDR2 ANQGSEA.

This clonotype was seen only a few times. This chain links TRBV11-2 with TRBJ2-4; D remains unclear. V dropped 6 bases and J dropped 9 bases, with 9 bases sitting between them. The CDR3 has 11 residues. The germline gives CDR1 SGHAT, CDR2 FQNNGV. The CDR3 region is CASSQNGIQYF. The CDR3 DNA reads TGTGCCAGCAGTCAGAACGGCATTCAGTACTTC.